This TCR beta chain is from a study of shared clonotypes between healthy human individuals. General study points: Rarefaction demonstrated incomplete sorted-subset sequencing despite large depth. Roughly 5% was the fraction of naive CD4 clonotypes found shared across several donors.

After removal of 3 bases from V and 8 bases from J, the junction contained 9 bases not matched to a gene. This CDR3 contains 16 residues. Germline-derived CDR1 and CDR2 are MGHDK and SYGVNS. It was across several immunoSEQ plates that each subset's genomic DNA was evenly split. Clones were read by immunoSEQ multiplex PCR, and TCRdb kept only the in-frame ones, dropping some. The table lists 2 million to 2.5 million clones, approximately 95% of them singletons. Points on this clone: What it binds is unknown.

A CD45RA+ naive subset and a CD45RA-negative memory subset were split from CD4+ cells. The specimen sequenced was naive CD4+ T cells sorted from blood. Subset described: CD45RA+ positively selected. The rearrangement links TRBV25-1 to TRBJ2-6, with 8 bases fitting TRBD1. The clonotype comes from a man aged 18-30 years in good health. CDR3 in DNA: TGTGCCAGCAGTGACCCAAGACAGGGGCTTTCCAACGTCCTGACTTTC. Translated, it gives CASSDPRQGLSNVLTF.